This T cell receptor (beta chain) stems from a study of CD4 T cells in relation to SARS-CoV-2 and coronaviruses. Method: immunoSEQ multiplex PCR; TCRdb's copy keeps in-frame clones and lacks some. The sample carries tens of thousands of clones, 77% recorded once. As to this clone: Antigen specificity is unknown.

The receptor was isolated from an adult with COVID-19. The sample consisted of memory CD4+ T cells from PBMCs, cultured in vitro.

CDR3 protein: CASRPGLAGIYEQYF. The CDR3 nucleotides are TGTGCAAGTCGCCCAGGACTAGCGGGAATTTACGAGCAGTACTTC. This sequence joins TRBV12-2 and TRBJ2-7; the table's D call, TRBD2, has no DNA check behind it. TRBV12-2 is described as a pseudogene. CDR3 size: 15 residues.